The 30 T cell receptor beta chains listed next were all sequenced from one sample in a study of blood T cell repertoires in COVID-19. Profiling relied on immunoSEQ multiplex PCR, and the TCRdb table lists in-frame clones only, not all of them. The data show around 200,000 clones, 80% to 90% seen once. Sequencing was carried out using peripheral blood. Every receptor here comes from a woman of 80 years or more with acute or convalescent COVID-19.

V is TRBV10-3 and J is TRBJ2-1, with 9 bases identical to TRBD2. The CDR3 runs to 15 residues. Germline V gene sequence: CDR1 ENHRY, CDR2 SYGVKD. V was clipped by 3 bases and J by 8 bases; unmatched bases: 8. The CDR3 is CAISDPGLAADEQFF. The CDR3 DNA sequence: TGTGCCATCAGTGACCCGGGACTAGCAGCAGATGAGCAGTTCTTC.

The V and J genes are TRBV30 and TRBJ1-1, with TRBD1 matching over 8 bases. CDR1 and CDR2 (germline): GTSNPN, SVGIG (reference sequence). The length of the CDR3 is 13 residues. V dropped 5 bases and J dropped 5; count of bases not matched to a gene: 7. The CDR3 nucleotides read TGTGCCTGGCAGACCAGGGGGCGGACTGAAGCTTTCTTT. This encodes CAWQTRGRTEAFF.

The count of this clone is one. This chain links TRBV5-6 with TRBJ1-2; D is unclear. CDR3 length equals 16 residues. Trimming stripped 5 bases from V and 5 bases from J, with 22 bases between. Germline loops: CDR1 SGHDT, CDR2 YYEEEE. CDR3 loop: CASREWWVQNGYGYTF. As DNA, the CDR3 is TGTGCCAGCAGAGAATGGTGGGTGCAGAACGGGTATGGCTACACCTTC.

The rearrangement joins TRBV4-3 to TRBJ2-3; 8 nucleotides agree with TRBD1. The CDR3 is 17 residues long. Trimming took 1 base from V and 1 from J; bases not matched to a gene: 7. The germline gives CDR1 LGHNA, CDR2 YSLEER. CDR3 nucleotides: TGCGCCAGCAGCCAAGTCCCCCAGGGGGCCGGCACAGATACGCAGTATTTT. This gives the protein CASSQVPQGAGTDTQYF.

The V gene is TRBV5-1, the J gene TRBJ1-2; TRBD1 matches 10 bases. The trim removed 3 bases at V and 3 bases at J, leaving 5 bases unmatched. CDR3 length: 15 residues. Germline CDR1 SGHRS, CDR2 YFSETQ. CDR3 region: CASSSEDRGHYGYTF. DNA for the CDR3: TGCGCCAGCAGCTCAGAAGACAGGGGGCACTATGGCTACACCTTC.

The rearrangement links TRBV19 to TRBJ1-1, with 7 bases identical to TRBD1. CDR3 length: 13 residues. Trimming took 6 bases from V and 7 from J; bases not matched to a gene: 8. CDR1 is LNHDA and CDR2 is SQIVND in the germline V gene (reference sequence). The CDR3 sequence is CASSGQAAFEAFF. The DNA of the CDR3 is TGTGCCAGTAGCGGACAGGCTGCATTTGAAGCTTTCTTT.

CDR3 protein: CASSKAGVDEQFF. CDR3 in DNA: TGTGCCAGCAGCAAGGCGGGAGTCGATGAGCAGTTCTTC. The chain carries TRBV11-3 and TRBJ2-1, with 7 nucleotides matching TRBD2. This CDR3 is built from 13 residues. The V and J ends lost 5 bases and 8 bases, in that order; junction bases with no gene match: 6. The germline gives CDR1 SGHNT, CDR2 YENEEA.

This chain links TRBV5-1 with TRBJ2-1; TRBD2 aligns across 8 bases. This CDR3 has 14 amino acids. Germline loops: CDR1 SGHRS, CDR2 YFSETQ. J gave up 3 bases and V 9 bases, and 8 bases lay outside the gene matches. Here the CDR3 DNA reads TGCGCCACCTCTCGGGGGGGGGACTACAATGAGCAGTTCTTC. Its protein product is CATSRGGDYNEQFF.

This clone was recorded a few times. The V call is TRBV4-1, the J call TRBJ2-7, with 12 bases aligning to TRBD2. The V and J ends lost 5 bases and 3 bases, in that order; junction bases with no gene match: 14. This CDR3 region has 18 residues. Germline V gene data show CDR1 as MGHRA and CDR2 as YSYEKL. The CDR3 is CASSKAPPTSGRIYEQYF. The CDR3 DNA sequence: TGCGCCAGCAGCAAAGCCCCCCCTACTAGCGGGAGGATCTACGAGCAGTACTTC.

This clone has just a few counts. The rearrangement joins TRBV19 to TRBJ1-2, with 7 bases lining up with TRBD1. This CDR3 region has 13 residues. Germline CDR1 is LNHDA and CDR2 is SQIVND (reference sequence). V lost 5 bases to trimming and J lost 5 bases; unmatched junction nucleotides: 5. The CDR3 bases are TGTGCCAGTAGTGTTGACAGGGAATATGGCTACACCTTC. Translated: CASSVDREYGYTF.

The J gene is TRBJ2-5, the V gene TRBV7-9, with TRBD1 identical over 7 bases. The length of the CDR3 is 14 residues. J gave up 1 base and V 4 bases, and 3 bases lay outside the gene matches. Germline V CDR1 and CDR2: SEHNR, FQNEAQ (reference sequence). The CDR3 sequence is CASSSGTVQETQYF. Written as DNA, the CDR3 is TGTGCCAGCAGCTCCGGGACAGTCCAAGAGACCCAGTACTTC.

This clone was seen a single time. The V and J genes are TRBV30 and TRBJ2-2; 10 bases line up with TRBD2. Germline trimming cut 4 bases from V and 4 bases from J; bases unmatched to any gene: 15. CDR1 is GTSNPN and CDR2 is SVGIG in the germline V gene (reference sequence). This CDR3 spans 18 amino acids. The CDR3 DNA reads TGTGCCTGGAACCTTCCTAGCGGGAGCCTATTGGGCACCGGGGAGCTGTTTTTT. It encodes CAWNLPSGSLLGTGELFF.

The rearrangement links TRBV5-1 to TRBJ2-1; D possibly corresponds to TRBD1 (5 bases). This CDR3 spans 14 amino acids. Germline CDR1 is SGHRS and CDR2 is YFSETQ. The V end was cut by 5 bases, the J end by 1 base, with 10 bases between. The CDR3 DNA reads TGCGCCAGCAGGTATAGGGGATCCTACAATGAGCAGTTCTTC. Translation gives CASRYRGSYNEQFF. The full variable domain, its missing parts supplied by reference TRBV5-1 and TRBJ2-1, is KAGVTQTPRYLIKTRGQQVTLSCSPISGHRSVSWYQQTPGQGLQFLFEYFSETQRNKGNFPGRFSGRQFSNSRSEMNVSTLELGDSALYLCASRYRGSYNEQFFGPGTRLTVL.

The chain uses TRBV5-5 and TRBJ1-3; tentative D call: TRBD1 (6 bases). CDR3 length: 13 amino acids. Germline V lookup: CDR1 SGHKS, CDR2 YYEKEE (reference sequence). Trimming pared 4 bases from V and 4 bases from J, leaving 9 bases between. This CDR3 is CASSQGTGNTIYF. CDR3 DNA sequence: TGTGCCAGCAGCCAGGGGACAGGAAACACCATATATTTT.

The V and J genes are TRBV7-3 and TRBJ2-3; D perhaps matches TRBD1 (7 bases). Trimming pared 2 bases from V and 4 bases from J, leaving 13 bases between. The germline V gene has CDR1 SGHTA and CDR2 FQGTGA. The CDR3 runs to 15 residues. CDR3 bases: TGTGCCAGCAGCTTAGCAGGGGGGAGAGCAGATACGCAGTATTTT. It codes for CASSLAGGRADTQYF.

This sequence joins TRBV30 and TRBJ1-3, with 8 nucleotides matching TRBD1. CDR1 and CDR2 from the germline V gene are GTSNPN and SVGIG (reference sequence). The J segment lost 4 bases and the V segment lost 4 bases, leaving 12 bases of the junction unmatched. This CDR3 contains 16 residues. Here the CDR3 DNA reads TGTGCCTGGAAGTATGGGACAGGCCAGTCAGGAAACACCATATATTTT. Amino acids: CAWKYGTGQSGNTIYF.

The chain has TRBV28 and TRBJ2-2, with D possibly matching TRBD2 (7 bases). Trimming removed 11 bases from V and 0 bases from J, with 13 bases in between. This CDR3 comprises 14 residues. Per germline, CDR1 MDHEN and CDR2 SYDVKM. The CDR3 bases are TGTGCCCTAGAGGGGGGGACGAACACCGGGGAGCTGTTTTTT. Residues: CALEGGTNTGELFF.

This sequence joins TRBV6-5 and TRBJ2-1, with 7 bases identical to TRBD2. The CDR3 runs 13 residues. From germline, CDR1 is MNHEY and CDR2 SVGAGI. With 6 bases clipped from V and 16 bases from J, the junction kept 15 bases outside the gene matches. The CDR3 DNA sequence: TGTGCCAGCAGGGCCCCCGGGGCGGGAGTGGGATTCTTC. It codes for CASRAPGAGVGFF.

This chain connects TRBV30 to TRBJ1-5; no clear D. V was cut by 2 bases and J by 3 bases, with 11 bases left in between. The length of the CDR3 is 14 residues. In germline, CDR1 is GTSNPN, CDR2 SVGIG (reference sequence). CDR3 bases: TGTGCCTGGAGTTGGGGAGGCGACAATCAGCCCCAGCATTTT. Translation gives CAWSWGGDNQPQHF.

Concerning this clone itself: Different DNA sequences within this sample yield the same CDR3. This CDR3 reads CASRDRAYEQYF. CDR3 coding DNA: TGTGCCAGCAGAGACAGGGCCTACGAGCAGTACTTC. The chain uses TRBV28 and TRBJ2-7; 7 nucleotides align to TRBD1. The CDR3 runs to 12 residues. The germline CDR1 and CDR2 sequences are MDHEN and SYDVKM. V shed 6 bases and J 2 bases; nucleotides not matched to a gene: 1.

The CDR3 sequence: CASRRQGGYEQYF. The DNA for the CDR3 is TGTGCCAGCAGGAGACAGGGGGGGTACGAGCAGTACTTC. The V and J genes are TRBV27 and TRBJ2-7, with 9 positions matching TRBD1. J gave up 4 bases and V 6 bases, and 4 bases lay outside the gene matches. The CDR3 sequence is 13 residues long. Germline CDR1 and CDR2: MNHEY and SMNVEV (reference sequence).

This clone came up a few times. V and J are TRBV2 and TRBJ2-7; 11 nucleotides match TRBD2. CDR3 length equals 15 residues. Per the germline V gene, CDR1 is SNHLY and CDR2 is FYNNEI. V dropped 6 bases and J dropped 0; count of bases not matched to a gene: 4. Written as DNA, the CDR3 is TGTGCCAGCAGCAGGACTAGCGGGTACTCCTACGAGCAGTACTTC. It codes for CASSRTSGYSYEQYF.

This chain connects TRBV4-3 to TRBJ1-2; 10 bases match TRBD1. The junction had 5 bases not matched to a gene; V was cut back by 0 bases and J by 7 bases. Germline CDR1 and CDR2: LGHNA and YSLEER. The CDR3 is 15 residues long. The CDR3: CASSQDVTGGRGYTF. The CDR3, as DNA: TGCGCCAGCAGCCAAGACGTGACAGGGGGCCGTGGCTACACCTTC.

This clone was counted only a few times. The V and J genes are TRBV30 and TRBJ1-6, with 9 bases matching TRBD1. From germline, CDR1 is GTSNPN and CDR2 SVGIG (reference sequence). Trimming cost V 2 bases and J 3 bases; bases outside gene matches: 14. The CDR3 totals 19 residues. The CDR3, as DNA: TGTGCCTGGAGTAGGGACAGGGAAACGTACTTAGTCTATAATTCACCCCTCCACTTT. It codes for CAWSRDRETYLVYNSPLHF.

This chain's CDR3 is CASSSPAAGGSNEQFF. The CDR3 DNA reads as TGTGCCAGCTCTTCCCCGGCGGCGGGAGGGAGCAATGAGCAGTTCTTC. The V call is TRBV2, the J call TRBJ2-1, with 9 bases matching TRBD2. Germline CDR1 is SNHLY and CDR2 is FYNNEI. The CDR3 consists of 16 residues. The junction had 14 bases not matched to a gene; V was cut back by 8 bases and J by 6 bases.

This chain links TRBV29-1 with TRBJ1-2; D call uncertain. Germline loops: CDR1 SQVTM, CDR2 ANQGSEA. Trimming pared 5 bases from V and 0 bases from J, leaving 13 bases between. CDR3 size: 14 residues. The CDR3 DNA sequence: TGCAGCGTTATTCCACAAGATACTAACTATGGCTACACCTTC. The encoded protein is CSVIPQDTNYGYTF.

This clone appeared once. As DNA, the CDR3 is TGTGCCAGCAGTTACGAGGGAGTTGTTCAGCCCCAGCATTTT. Residues: CASSYEGVVQPQHF. The chain recombines TRBV6-2 or TRBV6-3 with TRBJ1-5; no reliable D call. Trimming took 2 bases from V and 6 from J, leaving 11 bases between them. Per the germline V gene, CDR1 is MNHEY and CDR2 is SVGEGT. The CDR3 runs to 14 residues.

The V gene is TRBV5-1, the J gene TRBJ1-3; D not resolved. Germline loops: CDR1 SGHRS, CDR2 YFSETQ. This CDR3 is 18 amino acids long. With 2 bases removed from V and 0 bases from J, the gap between germline ends came to 18 bases. DNA of the CDR3: TGCGCCAGCAGCTTTGGCACAGAACCCCGGATCTCTGGAAACACCATATATTTT. Translation: CASSFGTEPRISGNTIYF.

This chain connects TRBV15 to TRBJ1-2, with 7 bases that match TRBD1. The germline CDR1 and CDR2 sequences are LNHNV and YYDKDF (reference sequence). The trim removed 9 bases at V and 4 bases at J, leaving 8 bases unmatched. The CDR3 is 13 residues long. For the CDR3, the DNA is TGTGCCACTACAACAGGGGTTCGCTATGGCTACACCTTC. Amino acids: CATTTGVRYGYTF.

The V call is TRBV7-9, the J call TRBJ2-7; no clear D gene. The CDR3 is made up of 13 amino acids. The V end lost 4 bases, the J end lost 6 bases, and 13 bases lay between the germline ends. Germline-derived CDR1 and CDR2 are SEHNR and FQNEAQ (reference sequence). The CDR3: CASSSRTLLEQYF. In DNA form, the CDR3 reads TGTGCCAGCAGCTCCAGAACCCTGCTCGAGCAGTACTTC.